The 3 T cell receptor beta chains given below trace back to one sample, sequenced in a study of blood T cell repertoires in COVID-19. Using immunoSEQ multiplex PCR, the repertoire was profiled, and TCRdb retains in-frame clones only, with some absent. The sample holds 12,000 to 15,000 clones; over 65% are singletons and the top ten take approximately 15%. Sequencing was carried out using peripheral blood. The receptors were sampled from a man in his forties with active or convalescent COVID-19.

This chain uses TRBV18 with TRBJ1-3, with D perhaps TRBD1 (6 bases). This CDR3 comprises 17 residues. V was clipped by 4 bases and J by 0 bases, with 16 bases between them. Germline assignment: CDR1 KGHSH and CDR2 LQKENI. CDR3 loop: CASSQQGIMSSGNTIYF. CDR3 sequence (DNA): TGTGCCAGCTCACAGCAGGGGATTATGAGCTCTGGAAACACCATATATTTT.

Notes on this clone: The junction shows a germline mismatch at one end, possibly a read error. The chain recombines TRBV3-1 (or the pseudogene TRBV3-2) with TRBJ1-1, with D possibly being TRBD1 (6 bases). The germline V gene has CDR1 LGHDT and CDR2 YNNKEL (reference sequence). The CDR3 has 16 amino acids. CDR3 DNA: TGTGCCAGCAGCCAAGATACGAAAACAGGGAACCCTGAAGCTTTCTTT. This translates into CASSQDTKTGNPEAFF.

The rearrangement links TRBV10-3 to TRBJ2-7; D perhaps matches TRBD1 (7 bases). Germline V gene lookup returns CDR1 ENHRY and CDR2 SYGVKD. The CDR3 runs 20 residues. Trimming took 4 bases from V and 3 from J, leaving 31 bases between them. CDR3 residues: CAISAGEGAVSVGLNYEQYF. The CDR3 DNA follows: TGTGCCATCAGTGCGGGCGAGGGGGCGGTTTCTGTCGGACTAAACTACGAGCAGTACTTC.